This record concerns one T cell receptor beta chain sequence. The repertoire was sequenced with immunoSEQ multiplex PCR; TCRdb's copy has only in-frame clones and lacks some. The table has more than 300,000 clones, over 75% seen once. This sample was included in a study of blood T cell repertoires in COVID-19. Seattle patient enrollment occurred during active infection, with longitudinal follow-up thereafter. Germline V gene lookup returns CDR1 MNHEY and CDR2 SVGAGI. V dropped 6 bases and J dropped 5; count of bases not matched to a gene: 9. The CDR3 consists of 14 residues. The chain joins TRBV6-5 to TRBJ2-7; 8 nucleotides match TRBD1. The clonotype originates from a woman in her thirties with COVID-19, enrolled during active disease. The sequencing input was peripheral blood. The CDR3 nucleotides read TGTGCCAGCAGACGGCGGACAGGGCCCGACGAGCAGTACTTC. Amino acid sequence: CASRRRTGPDEQYF.